The entry below describes one TCR beta chain. This receptor's antigen is unknown. No qualities accompany the bases; no much larger clone lies one base away. Trimming takes 5 bases from V and 1 base from J, and the germline ends sit 15 bases apart. CDR1 and CDR2 were assigned from the germline V gene (reference sequence) as SEHNR and FQNEAQ. From cysteine to phenylalanine, the CDR3 is 15 amino acids long. The retained sequence is limited to the CDR3, 45 bases, with the frame set at the first base. The data were obtained in a study of CD8 T cells in Susac syndrome (dated 2019 in TCRdb). General notes on the study: Of the Susac syndrome patients who were sequenced, eight or nine were in clinical remission while five or six had clinically active disease. At the time of blood withdrawal, Susac syndrome patients were either therapy-naive, taking corticosteroids (with some also receiving IVIg), or on IVIg alone. Whether CD8+ T cell activation and differentiation in Susac syndrome was antigen driven was tested using repertoire sequencing.

The paper as a whole reports these results and caveats: In patients with Susac syndrome, the CD4+ T cell repertoire showed no detectable clonal expansion. The number of individuals in the TCR sequencing and HLA analysis was acknowledged as relatively small.

RNA was extracted using the RNeasy kit, and roughly 0.5 to 1 ug of the RNA was reverse transcribed with random hexamers. The immunoSEQ multiplex PCR assay, covering 54 Vbeta and 13 Jbeta segments, was used to amplify TCR beta CDR3 regions. PCR amplification bias was corrected by using a synthetic template baseline for primer optimization and computational correction. From the authors' description of their analysis: Reads were annotated to V, D and J genes per IMGT and analyzed with immunoSEQ Analyzer, keeping only productive sequences. Clonality was computed as one minus Shannon entropy normalized by log2 of the number of productive unique sequences. For each patient and control, public and private clones were evaluated among the 100 most prevalent clones. A clone was defined as Susac-specific if it was absent from the healthy and MS cohorts, from some 1,100 published viral clones and from other ImmuneACCESS disease sequences. TCRdb applied fastp at Q25 and MiXCR to the public reads, then kept only in-frame beta chains. Entries that share a CDR3 protein sequence are merged under the most common genes and DNA. TCRdb, not the authors, supplied the V and J calls. The sample table shows about 140,000 distinct CDR3 sequences, and 95% are seen once. The ten most abundant clones make up approximately 0.13% of the sample.

Peripheral blood CD8+ and CD4+ T cells from healthy donors, Susac syndrome patients and multiple sclerosis patients were profiled by high-throughput TCR beta sequencing. The Susac syndrome patients fulfilled recently defined diagnostic criteria for either definite or probable disease. Bulk CD8+ and CD4+ T cells were purified by magnetic negative isolation, whereas CD8+ TEMRA cells were enriched by FACS. Blood was drawn into EDTA tubes, processed within 24 hours, and PBMCs were isolated by density gradient centrifugation. PBMCs intended for TCR sequencing were cryopreserved in liquid nitrogen and were subsequently thawed in a 37 degrees C water bath. The sorted or isolated CD4+, CD8+ and CD8+ TEMRA cells had a purity of 90% or higher.

The origin of this receptor is a human donor with Susac syndrome. The rearranged chain carries TRBV7-9 and TRBJ2-7; TRBD2 might be the D gene, on 5 matching bases. Specimen: CD4+ T cells from PBMCs. The DNA reads TGTGCCAGCAGCCCAATCGAAGGAGGATCCTACGAGCAGTACTTC. The translation is CASSPIEGGSYEQYF.